This T cell receptor beta chain was obtained from a study of cytomegalovirus exposure and HLA in healthy donors. Study-level results: It was 150 or so TCR beta chains that were listed as cytomegalovirus-associated.

This clone was seen a few times. What it binds is not known. In the PCR, 60 Vbeta and 13 Jbeta primers were used. Assay used: immunoSEQ multiplex PCR; TCRdb lists only in-frame clones, some missing. The table has approximately 150,000 clones, around 84% seen once; the top ten hold about 2.6%. The sequence was obtained from a boy aged 2 to 9 in good health and CMV-seronegative. Sequencing input: PBMCs.

CDR3 in amino acids: CASSLRPGQLAKNIQYF. In DNA, the CDR3 is TGTGCCAGCAGTTTACGTCCGGGACAGCTAGCCAAAAACATTCAGTACTTC. This chain joins TRBV28 and TRBJ2-4, with TRBD1 matching over 7 bases. V shed 2 bases and J 0 bases; nucleotides not matched to a gene: 7. The germline gives CDR1 MDHEN, CDR2 SYDVKM. The CDR3 extends over 17 amino acids.